A single sample gave rise to the 11 T cell receptor beta chains below, sequenced in a study of blood T cell repertoires in COVID-19 (dated by TCRdb to the early 2020s). Receptors were amplified or captured by the immunoSEQ multiplex PCR assay. TCRdb obtained this table from immuneACCESS and retained in-frame rearrangements with V and J assigned. These tables miss some clones; where compared with another copy, unresolved V genes account for less than half of the shortfall, and the remainder is unexplained. This sample holds around 290,000 clones; 75% to 90% were observed only once. Clones ranked in the top ten supply about 4.6% of the sample. Specimen: peripheral blood. Every receptor here comes from a man in his forties with acute or convalescent COVID-19.

The rearrangement links TRBV11-2 to TRBJ2-7; TRBD2 matches 7 bases. V shed 5 bases and J 2 bases; nucleotides not matched to a gene: 12. The V gene's germline CDR1 is SGHAT and CDR2 FQNNGV. The CDR3 runs 16 residues. CDR3: CASSPVPREVTYEQYF. For the CDR3, the DNA is TGTGCCAGCAGCCCTGTTCCCCGGGAGGTTACCTACGAGCAGTACTTC. The full variable domain, in which reference TRBV11-2 and TRBJ2-7 provide the parts outside the CDR3, is EAGVAQSPRYKIIEKRQSVAFWCNPISGHATLYWYQQILGQGPKLLIQFQNNGVVDDSQLPKDRFSAERLKGVDSTLKIQPAKLEDSAVYLCASSPVPREVTYEQYFGPGTRLTVT.

This rearrangement joins TRBV24-1 to TRBJ1-2; D gene uncertain. CDR1 and CDR2 (germline): KGHDR, SFDVKD. The ends were cut back, 9 bases at V and 0 bases at J, with 10 bases in the middle. The CDR3 runs 13 residues. CDR3 coding DNA: TGTGCCACCCCTGCGAGGGCTAACTATGGCTACACCTTC. It yields the protein CATPARANYGYTF.

J is TRBJ2-1 and V is TRBV11-2; a possible D gene is TRBD1 (6 bases). V was clipped by 4 bases and J by 6 bases, with 13 bases between them. The CDR3 length is 14 residues. CDR1 and CDR2 (germline): SGHAT, FQNNGV. The CDR3 DNA is TGTGCCAGCAGCTCCCCACAGGGATCCAATGAGCAGTTCTTC. Protein: CASSSPQGSNEQFF.

V gene TRBV7-6 combines with J gene TRBJ2-1; a possible D gene is TRBD2 (5 bases). Germline CDR1 is SGHVS and CDR2 is FNYEAQ. CDR3 size: 11 residues. Deletions cut 5 bases from V and 9 bases from J, with 8 bases between. This chain's CDR3 is CASSPGSEQFF. The CDR3 nucleotides are TGTGCCAGCAGCCCGGGGTCTGAGCAGTTCTTC.

The chain recombines TRBV19 with TRBJ1-2; maybe TRBD1 (5 bases). V lost 3 bases, J lost 3 bases, and 11 bases lay in between. Germline assignment: CDR1 LNHDA and CDR2 SQIVND (reference sequence). This CDR3 has 14 residues. CDR3 sequence: CASSMIQTDYGYTF. CDR3 in DNA: TGTGCCAGTAGTATGATTCAGACAGACTATGGCTACACCTTC.

The sample holds one count of this clone. The J gene is TRBJ2-3, the V gene TRBV11-2; 8 bases map to TRBD1. CDR3 size: 16 residues. Germline V CDR1 and CDR2: SGHAT, FQNNGV. Trimming cost V 4 bases and J 6 bases; bases outside gene matches: 12. CDR3 bases: TGTGCCAGCAGCTCAAAACTGCGGACAGGGACCGATACGCAGTATTTT. Translating gives CASSSKLRTGTDTQYF.

This clone was seen a few times. This chain connects TRBV10-3 to TRBJ1-1; 10 nucleotides agree with TRBD1. J was trimmed by 4 bases and V by 3 bases; bases with no gene match: 5. CDR3 length: 15 residues. Looked up from germline, CDR1 is ENHRY and CDR2 is SYGVKD. The CDR3 bases are TGTGCCATCAGTGACCCAAGACAGGGGGCCACTGAAGCTTTCTTT. This codes for CAISDPRQGATEAFF.

The V and J genes are TRBV5-6 and TRBJ1-5, with TRBD1 matching over 8 bases. The V gene's germline CDR1 is SGHDT and CDR2 YYEEEE. This CDR3 has 17 amino acids. V shed 3 bases and J 1 base; nucleotides not matched to a gene: 9. The CDR3 here is CASSSLQGARSNQPQHF. CDR3 DNA: TGTGCCAGCAGCTCATTGCAGGGGGCTCGGAGCAATCAGCCCCAGCATTTT.

This clone has just one count. This sample also contains other DNA sequences that code for the same CDR3. The chain is built from TRBV5-1 and TRBJ1-5; tentatively, D is TRBD1 (6 bases). The germline CDR1 and CDR2 sequences are SGHRS and YFSETQ. Trimming left V 2 bases short and J 4 bases short, with 7 bases between. The CDR3 is 13 residues long. For the CDR3, the DNA is TGCGCCAGCAGCTTACAGGGTAATCAGCCCCAGCATTTT. Its translation: CASSLQGNQPQHF.

The genes are TRBV5-1 and TRBJ1-1, with no clear D. Germline values: CDR1 SGHRS, CDR2 YFSETQ. V lost 4 bases to trimming and J lost 3 bases, with 13 bases between them. The CDR3 runs 14 residues. The CDR3 nucleotides are TGCGCCAGCAGCCGACGACAAGCGGACACTGAAGCTTTCTTT. Amino acids: CASSRRQADTEAFF.

V is TRBV11-2 and J is TRBJ2-1; 7 bases align to TRBD2. The germline CDR1 and CDR2 sequences are SGHAT and FQNNGV. The CDR3 runs to 16 residues. The trim removed 4 bases at V and 2 bases at J, leaving 8 bases unmatched. In DNA form, the CDR3 reads TGTGCCAGCAGCTCATTTCGGGGGGATCCCTACAATGAGCAGTTCTTC. Translated: CASSSFRGDPYNEQFF. The full variable domain, rest sourced from reference TRBV11-2 and TRBJ2-1, is EAGVAQSPRYKIIEKRQSVAFWCNPISGHATLYWYQQILGQGPKLLIQFQNNGVVDDSQLPKDRFSAERLKGVDSTLKIQPAKLEDSAVYLCASSSFRGDPYNEQFFGPGTRLTVL.